This TCR beta chain is drawn from a study of T cells in Graves' hyperthyroidism and ophthalmopathy. This clonotype was observed many times. Authors of the study amplified TCR beta CDR3 regions from RNA transcripts. HTBI primers were employed in a first-round RT-PCR of the TCR CDR3. TCRdb reprocessed the multiplex PCR reads via MiXCR and lists one record per CDR3 protein. Of about 420,000 distinct CDR3 sequences detected, roughly 13% appear once; the ten largest clones hold approximately 5.3%. CDR3 length: 14 amino acids. V shed 5 bases, J shed 3 bases, and the junction held 7 bases outside the gene matches. Per the germline V gene, CDR1 is MDHEN and CDR2 is SYDVKM.

Sequenced material: blood. The source is a woman between 18 and 29 years old with Graves' hyperthyroidism. The chain couples TRBV28 to TRBJ2-7; TRBD2 matches 7 bases. The CDR3 loop is CASSHQGGLYEQYF. CDR3 DNA sequence: TGTGCCAGCAGTCACCAGGGAGGGCTCTACGAGCAGTACTTC.